These 5 T cell receptor beta chains came from one sample sequenced in a study of blood T cell repertoires in COVID-19. Clones were sequenced by immunoSEQ multiplex PCR, and TCRdb holds only the in-frame ones, with some missing. The profile shows fewer than 200,000 clones, over 75% of them singletons. Sequencing was performed on peripheral blood. The receptors stem from a woman in her 70s with acute or convalescent COVID-19.

The CDR3 DNA sequence: TGTGCCAGTAGTATAGGCCGGAGACCTGAAAAACTGTTTTTT. Translated, it gives CASSIGRRPEKLFF. This rearrangement joins TRBV19 to TRBJ1-4; D is unresolved. The V gene lost 1 base and the J gene lost 7 bases, with 10 bases spanning the gap. The germline gives CDR1 LNHDA, CDR2 SQIVND (reference sequence). The CDR3 spans 14 residues.

This clone has only a few counts. This chain joins TRBV27 and TRBJ1-1; 8 nucleotides match TRBD1. Germline V CDR1 and CDR2: MNHEY, SMNVEV (reference sequence). There are 18 residues in the CDR3. Trimming at V came to 4 bases and at J to 1 base, leaving 14 bases not matched to a gene. CDR3 coding DNA: TGTGCCAGCAGTTCTATAACCAACAGGGGGGTTTGGAACACTGAAGCTTTCTTT. This codes for CASSSITNRGVWNTEAFF.

The J gene is TRBJ2-7, the V gene TRBV6-5, with 7 bases identical to TRBD2. From germline, CDR1 is MNHEY and CDR2 SVGAGI. J lost 7 bases, V lost 2 bases, and 14 bases had no gene match. CDR3 length equals 16 residues. The DNA for the CDR3 is TGTGCCAGCAGTTACGCCCCCTCCGGGAGGCCGAGGGAGCAGTACTTC. Protein sequence: CASSYAPSGRPREQYF.

This clone was seen only once. The chain combines TRBV7-2 with TRBJ1-2; possible D gene TRBD1, 5 bases. Trimming removed 0 bases at V and 5 bases at J, with 13 bases between. CDR1 SGHTA and CDR2 FQGNSA come from the germline V gene. CDR3 length: 15 amino acids. CDR3 protein: CASSLAGGKGYGYTF. The DNA of the CDR3 is TGTGCCAGCAGCTTAGCGGGAGGGAAGGGGTATGGCTACACCTTC.

The chain carries TRBV18 and TRBJ2-7; D not resolved. The CDR3 spans 14 residues. Germline V lookup: CDR1 KGHSH, CDR2 LQKENI. Trimming removed 2 bases at V and 0 bases at J, with 8 bases between. The DNA for the CDR3 is TGTGCCAGCTCACCAGGCCGGAGCTCCTACGAGCAGTACTTC. Translated, it gives CASSPGRSSYEQYF.